These T cell receptor beta chains were read from a single sample in a study of blood T cell repertoires in COVID-19. Produced via immunoSEQ multiplex PCR; TCRdb's table is partial and in-frame only. Among 120,000 or so clones, more than 70% were seen once, and the ten largest hold approximately 5.8%. Sequenced input: peripheral blood. The receptors here all came from a man older than 75 with active or convalescent COVID-19. CDR3s include the opening cysteine and the closing phenylalanine or tryptophan. A D gene is named only where the DNA matches it firmly. A row's size may be missing; if present it is once, few, many or a size class.

J	D	V	size	CDR3	DNA
TRBJ2-3	NA	TRBV5-1	NA	CASSFTSKDTQYF	TGCGCCAGCAGCTTTACTAGCAAAGATACGCAGTATTTT
TRBJ2-3	TRBD2	TRBV7-2	NA	CASSLYSGGAGDTQYF	TGTGCCAGCAGCTTATATAGCGGGGGGGCCGGAGATACGCAGTATTTT
TRBJ1-1	NA	TRBV4-1	many	CASSQDFGETEAFF	TGCGCCAGCAGCCAAGATTTCGGGGAGACTGAAGCTTTCTTT
TRBJ1-2	TRBD1	TRBV7-6	NA	CASSFQRDRGHHYGYTF	TGTGCCAGCAGCTTTCAGAGGGACAGGGGGCACCACTATGGCTACACCTTC
TRBJ1-2	NA	TRBV6-5	NA	CASSYSYRLSNYGYTF	TGTGCCAGCAGTTACTCATACAGATTATCTAACTATGGCTACACCTTC
TRBJ2-1	TRBD2	TRBV4-3	few	CASSQQGLAGQFF	TGCGCCAGCAGCCAACAGGGACTAGCGGGGCAGTTCTTC
TRBJ2-7	NA	TRBV21-1	NA	CASSKGWIAGVVSYEQYF	TGTGCCAGCAGCAAAGGGTGGATAGCGGGGGTAGTATCCTACGAGCAGTACTTC
TRBJ1-5	TRBD1	TRBV6-1	few	CASSPFEDRVQPQHF	TGTGCCAGCAGTCCATTCGAGGACAGGGTCCAGCCCCAGCATTTT
TRBJ1-4	NA	TRBV5-4	NA	CASSLRTDEKLFF	TGTGCCAGCAGCTTGCGGACAGACGAAAAACTGTTTTTT
TRBJ2-5	TRBD2	TRBV7-2	few	CASSLASPPSGSGKATQYF	TGTGCCAGCAGCTTAGCAAGCCCCCCATCGGGTAGCGGGAAAGCGACCCAGTACTTC
TRBJ1-3	TRBD1	TRBV5-6	few	CASSGTETSGNTIYF	TGTGCCAGCAGCGGGACAGAAACCTCTGGAAACACCATATATTTT
TRBJ1-1	NA	TRBV18	NA	CASSPPSMNTEAFF	TGTGCCAGCTCACCACCGAGCATGAACACTGAAGCTTTCTTT
TRBJ1-6	NA	TRBV6-5	NA	CASGGFSGLHF	TGTGCCAGCGGAGGATTCTCAGGCCTCCACTTT
TRBJ1-2	NA	TRBV10-3	many	CAITVGGSYGYTF	TGTGCCATCACCGTGGGGGGGTCCTATGGCTACACCTTC
TRBJ1-3	NA	TRBV7-2	NA	CASSLQRGSGNTIYF	TGTGCCAGCAGCTTACAGCGCGGCTCTGGAAACACCATATATTTT
TRBJ2-3	NA	TRBV4-2	NA	CASSQGGASVETDTQYF	TGTGCCAGCAGCCAAGGGGGTGCTAGCGTTGAAACAGATACGCAGTATTTT
TRBJ1-2	TRBD1	TRBV4-1	NA	CASSRPGQIYGYTF	TGCGCCAGCAGCCGCCCGGGACAGATCTATGGCTACACCTTC
TRBJ1-4	NA	TRBV29-1	NA	CSVRRDNEKLFF	TGCAGCGTTCGTAGAGATAATGAAAAACTGTTTTTT
TRBJ2-1	NA	TRBV5-1	NA	CASSLGQGKQFF	TGCGCCAGCAGCTTGGGCCAGGGCAAGCAGTTCTTC
TRBJ1-3	NA	TRBV21-1	NA	CASSKIDRGNSGNTIYF	TGTGCCAGCAGCAAAATAGATAGGGGCAACTCTGGAAACACCATATATTTT
TRBJ1-5	TRBD1	TRBV6-5	NA	CASRGGQNNQPQHF	TGTGCCAGCAGGGGGGGACAGAATAATCAGCCCCAGCATTTT
TRBJ1-2	NA	TRBV29-1	NA	CSVEGDGLHRNYGYTF	TGCAGCGTTGAGGGAGATGGTCTCCACAGAAACTATGGCTACACCTTC
TRBJ1-5	NA	TRBV30	NA	CAWSDTVQPQHF	TGTGCCTGGAGTGATACAGTCCAGCCCCAGCATTTT
TRBJ2-5	TRBD2	TRBV2	NA	CASSATGTSGEIGTQYF	TGTGCCAGCAGTGCAACCGGGACTAGCGGGGAGATCGGGACCCAGTACTTC
TRBJ1-3	TRBD1	TRBV7-2	NA	CASSVAGGSGNTIYF	TGTGCCAGCAGCGTGGCAGGGGGCTCTGGAAACACCATATATTTT
TRBJ2-3	NA	TRBV7-2	NA	CASSLVPQGSSTDTQYF	TGTGCCAGCAGCTTAGTCCCCCAGGGTAGTTCCACAGATACGCAGTATTTT
TRBJ2-5	TRBD2	TRBV5-1	NA	CASSLSLAGKETQYF	TGCGCCAGCAGCCTTTCACTAGCGGGGAAAGAGACCCAGTACTTC
TRBJ1-2	NA	TRBV7-9	few	CASSLASTLNYGYTF	TGTGCCAGCAGCTTAGCGTCGACTTTAAACTATGGCTACACCTTC
TRBJ2-7	TRBD1	TRBV30	NA	CAWRKGQGLYEQYF	TGTGCCTGGAGGAAGGGACAGGGCCTCTACGAGCAGTACTTC
TRBJ2-5	NA	TRBV19	NA	CASSPSGPQETQYF	TGTGCCAGTAGTCCCTCAGGGCCCCAAGAGACCCAGTACTTC
TRBJ2-3	NA	TRBV5-4	NA	CASSLKVGGLNTDTQYF	TGTGCCAGCAGCTTGAAGGTGGGGGGACTTAACACAGATACGCAGTATTTT
TRBJ1-2	TRBD1	TRBV19	few	CASSPSPGQGARGYTF	TGTGCCAGTAGTCCGAGTCCGGGACAGGGGGCTCGGGGCTACACCTTC
TRBJ1-4	TRBD1	TRBV6-2/TRBV6-3	NA	CASSLGGTGPNEKLFF	TGTGCCAGCAGTTTGGGCGGGACAGGTCCTAATGAAAAACTGTTTTTT
TRBJ1-6	TRBD1	TRBV19	few	CASSITGEDSPLHF	TGTGCCAGTAGTATCACAGGGGAGGATTCACCCCTCCACTTT
TRBJ2-4	TRBD1	TRBV13	NA	CASSLVGGQAKNIQYF	TGTGCCAGCAGCTTAGTTGGGGGACAGGCCAAAAACATTCAGTACTTC
TRBJ1-5	TRBD1	TRBV7-7	NA	CASSQGQAGNQPQHF	TGTGCTAGCAGCCAGGGACAGGCTGGCAATCAGCCCCAGCATTTT
TRBJ1-5	NA	TRBV27	NA	CASSDRLANQPQHF	TGTGCCAGCAGCGACAGGTTAGCTAATCAGCCCCAGCATTTT